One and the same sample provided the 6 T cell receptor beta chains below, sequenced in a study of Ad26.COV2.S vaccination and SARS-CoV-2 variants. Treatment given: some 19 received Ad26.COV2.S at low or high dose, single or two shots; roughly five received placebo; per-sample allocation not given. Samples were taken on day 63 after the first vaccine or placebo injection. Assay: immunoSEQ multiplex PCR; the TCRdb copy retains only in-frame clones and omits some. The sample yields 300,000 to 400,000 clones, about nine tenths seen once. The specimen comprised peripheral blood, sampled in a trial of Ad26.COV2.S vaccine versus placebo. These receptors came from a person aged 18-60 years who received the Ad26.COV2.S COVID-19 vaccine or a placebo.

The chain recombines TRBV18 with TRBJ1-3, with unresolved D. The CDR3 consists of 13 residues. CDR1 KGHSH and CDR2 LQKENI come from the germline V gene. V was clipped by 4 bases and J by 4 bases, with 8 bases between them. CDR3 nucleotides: TGTGCCAGCTCACTCTCCCAAGGAAACACCATATATTTT. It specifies CASSLSQGNTIYF.

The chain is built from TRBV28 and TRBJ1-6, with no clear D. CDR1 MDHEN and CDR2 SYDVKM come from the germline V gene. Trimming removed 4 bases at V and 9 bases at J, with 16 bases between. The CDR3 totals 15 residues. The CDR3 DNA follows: TGTGCCAGCAGTTCTGGGCCTGAGGTGGGTTCACCCCTCCACTTT. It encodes CASSSGPEVGSPLHF.

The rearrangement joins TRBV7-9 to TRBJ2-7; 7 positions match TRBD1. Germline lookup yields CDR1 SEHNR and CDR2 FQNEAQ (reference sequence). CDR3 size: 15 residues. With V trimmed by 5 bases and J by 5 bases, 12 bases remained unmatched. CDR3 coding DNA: TGTGCCAGCAGCACCCAGACAGGGTTCGGGAACGAGCAGTACTTC. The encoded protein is CASSTQTGFGNEQYF.

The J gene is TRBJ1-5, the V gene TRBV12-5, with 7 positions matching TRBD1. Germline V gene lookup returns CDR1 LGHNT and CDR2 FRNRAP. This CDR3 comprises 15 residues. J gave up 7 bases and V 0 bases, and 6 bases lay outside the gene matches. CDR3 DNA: TGTGCTAGTGGTTTGGTACAGGGGATTTTGCAGCCCCAGCATTTT. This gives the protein CASGLVQGILQPQHF.

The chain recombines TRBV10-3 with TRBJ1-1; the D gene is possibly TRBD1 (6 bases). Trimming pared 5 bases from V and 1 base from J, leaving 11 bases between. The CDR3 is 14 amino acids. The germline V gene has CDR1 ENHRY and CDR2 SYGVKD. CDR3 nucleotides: TGTGCCATCAGTTACAGGGAGGGGAACACTGAAGCTTTCTTT. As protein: CAISYREGNTEAFF.

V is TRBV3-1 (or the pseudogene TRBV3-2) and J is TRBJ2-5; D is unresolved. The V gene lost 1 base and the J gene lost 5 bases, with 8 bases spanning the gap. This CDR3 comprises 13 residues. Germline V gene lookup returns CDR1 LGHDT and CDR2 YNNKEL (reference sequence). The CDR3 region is CASSQGVPETQYF. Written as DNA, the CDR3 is TGTGCCAGCAGCCAAGGGGTCCCTGAGACCCAGTACTTC.